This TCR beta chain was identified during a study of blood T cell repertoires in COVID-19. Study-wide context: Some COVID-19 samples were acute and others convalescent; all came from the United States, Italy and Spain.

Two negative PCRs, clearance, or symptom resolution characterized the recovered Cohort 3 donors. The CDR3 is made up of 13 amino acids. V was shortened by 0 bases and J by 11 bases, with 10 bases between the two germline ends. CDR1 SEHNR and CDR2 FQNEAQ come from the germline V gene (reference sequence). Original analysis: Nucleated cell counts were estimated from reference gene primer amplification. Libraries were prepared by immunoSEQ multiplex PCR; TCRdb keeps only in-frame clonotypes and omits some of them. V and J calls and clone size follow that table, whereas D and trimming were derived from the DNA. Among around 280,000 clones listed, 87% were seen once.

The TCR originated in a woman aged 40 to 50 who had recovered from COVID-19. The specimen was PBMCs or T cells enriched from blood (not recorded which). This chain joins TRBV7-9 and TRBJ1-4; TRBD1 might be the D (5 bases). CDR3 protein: CASSLARGYKLFF. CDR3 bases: TGTGCCAGCAGCTTAGCAAGGGGTTACAAACTGTTTTTT. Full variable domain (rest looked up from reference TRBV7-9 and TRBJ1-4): DTGVSQNPRHKITKRGQNVTFRCDPISEHNRLYWYRQTLGQGPEFLTYFQNEAQLEKSRLLSDRFSAERPKGSFSTLEIQRTEQGDSAMYLCASSLARGYKLFFGSGTQLSVL.